This T cell receptor beta chain was retrieved from a study of OX40 agonist ivuxolimab in advanced cancers. Study background: Dose-escalation patients were diagnosed with hepatocellular carcinoma, melanoma, renal cell cancer or head and neck cancer. Of mixed ages from about 20 to 80 and averaging around 60 years, the group was over 80% male. Previous treatment with anti-PD-1, anti-PD-L1 or anti-CTLA-4 therapy was allowed; under 50% had received some.

By share, this clone counts as large. Other DNA sequences in this sample translate to the same CDR3. The V end was cut by 4 bases, the J end by 1 base, with 11 bases between. The V gene's germline CDR1 is SGHRS and CDR2 YFSETQ. The CDR3 totals 14 residues. At cycle 4 day 1, cycle 7 day 1, and baseline, blood was sampled. Assay used: immunoSEQ multiplex PCR; TCRdb lists only in-frame clones, some missing. This table holds some 30,000 clones, 65% to 75% found once. The clonotype was recovered from an adult with an advanced solid tumor such as melanoma, head and neck, liver or kidney cancer. Sequencing was performed on CD4+ or CD8+ T cells sorted from blood, taken in a trial of the OX40 agonist ivuxolimab. V and J are TRBV5-1 and TRBJ1-1; weak D call: TRBD1 (5 bases). CDR3 DNA sequence: TGCGCCAGCAGCGGATGGGACGGGAACACTGAAGCTTTCTTT. It translates to CASSGWDGNTEAFF.